Below, one T cell receptor (beta chain) is given with its context. The antigen is not known. This may be a read error, as it is one base from a much larger clone. This specimen comes from a study of CD8 T cells in ankylosing spondylitis. Study findings and constraints: About 8 highly homologous variants made up a TCR beta motif, and this motif appeared characteristic of ankylosing spondylitis blood. Clones linked with disease were CD8+ and fairly uncommon in the peripheral blood. According to the report, clones linked to the disease were significantly enriched in matched synovial fluid samples taken from ankylosing spondylitis patients.

The CDR3 is 12 residues long. The germline V gene encodes CDR1 SGHRS and CDR2 YFSETQ. Trimming took off 5 bases at V and 4 bases at J, with 9 bases between the two ends. Quantitative barcoded 5'-RACE was used to prepare TCR beta libraries. TCRdb re-called the 5' RACE reads through MiXCR, storing one row per CDR3 protein. The sample holds around 300,000 distinct CDR3 sequences, roughly 11% seen once. Input material: blood, either unsorted or a sorted T cell fraction (not recorded which). The chain combines TRBV5-1 with TRBJ2-5; the D is unclear. The receptor was isolated from a female donor with ankylosing spondylitis or in good health (not recorded which). The CDR3 loop is CASRPNLETQYF. Here the CDR3 DNA reads TGCGCCAGCAGGCCAAACCTAGAGACCCAGTACTTC.